This T cell receptor (beta chain) was recovered during a study of blood T cell repertoires in COVID-19. At the level of the study: COVID-19 samples from acute and convalescent phases originated in the United States, Italy and Spain. PBMCs, B-cell-depleted T cells, or T cells provided the cDNA or gDNA that made up the material.

Germline assignment: CDR1 SGHTA and CDR2 FQGNSA. V trimming: 1 base; J trimming: 3 bases; junction bases outside the gene matches: 5. CDR3 length equals 16 residues. Original data processing: Amplified reference gene primers provided the basis for estimating nucleated cell counts. The repertoire was sequenced with immunoSEQ multiplex PCR; TCRdb's copy has only in-frame clones and lacks some. The D gene and trimming were derived from the DNA, and the V and J assignments and clone size from that table. The sample has 50,000 to 70,000 clones, approximately 90% seen once. The chain links TRBV7-2 to TRBJ2-3, with TRBD2 matching 9 bases. The sample was peripheral blood. This sequence was found in a human donor with active COVID-19. The donor label of this sample is uncertain. The CDR3, as DNA: TGTGCCAGCAGCTTAGGGGTTAGCGGGAGTACAGATACGCAGTATTTT. This encodes CASSLGVSGSTDTQYF.